Shown below are 14 T cell receptor beta chains from a single sample sequenced in a study of T cell responses to AZD1222 COVID-19 vaccine. Assay used: immunoSEQ multiplex PCR; TCRdb lists only in-frame clones, some missing. Among some 95,000 clones listed, 70% to 90% were seen once. The starting material was peripheral blood, obtained 28 days after the second AZD1222 dose. The source of these receptors is an adult who received the AZD1222 COVID-19 vaccine.

V gene TRBV7-6 combines with J gene TRBJ2-7; 11 bases fit TRBD1. Looked up from germline, CDR1 is SGHVS and CDR2 is FNYEAQ. The V gene end was trimmed by 1 base and the J gene end by 7 bases; junction bases not matched to a gene: 3. This CDR3 is 14 amino acids long. The CDR3 DNA reads as TGTGCCAGCAGCTTAGGGGGGACAGGGGGTGAGCAGTACTTC. Translated: CASSLGGTGGEQYF. The whole variable domain, remainder taken from reference TRBV7-6 and TRBJ2-7, is GAGVSQSPRYKVTKRGQDVALRCDPISGHVSLYWYRQALGQGPEFLTYFNYEAQQDKSGLPNDRFSAERPEGSISTLTIQRTEQRDSAMYRCASSLGGTGGEQYFGPGTRLTVT.

The sample holds one count of this clone. This sequence joins TRBV7-2 and TRBJ1-1; no clear D gene. The CDR3 consists of 16 residues. V was trimmed by 3 bases and J by 3 bases, leaving 17 bases between them. Germline values: CDR1 SGHTA, CDR2 FQGNSA. The CDR3 DNA reads TGTGCCAGCAGCTTGGCGTACGGACGGTTATACACTGAAGCTTTCTTT. Residues: CASSLAYGRLYTEAFF. Variable domain in full (rest from reference TRBV7-2 and TRBJ1-1): GAGVSQSPSNKVTEKGKDVELRCDPISGHTALYWYRQSLGQGLEFLIYFQGNSAPDKSGLPSDRFSAERTGGSVSTLTIQRTQQEDSAVYLCASSLAYGRLYTEAFFGQGTRLTVV.

The CDR3 reads CAWTQGGAEFIYGYTF. CDR3 DNA: TGTGCCTGGACCCAAGGGGGAGCTGAGTTTATCTATGGCTACACCTTC. The J gene is TRBJ1-2, the V gene TRBV30; D possibly corresponds to TRBD1 (6 bases). The CDR3 spans 16 residues. CDR1 and CDR2 from the germline V gene are GTSNPN and SVGIG (reference sequence). Trimming removed 4 bases from V and 4 bases from J, with 22 bases in between.

The chain employs TRBV2 and TRBJ1-1; D is unresolved. The CDR3 runs 11 residues. Trimming took off 6 bases at V and 11 bases at J, with 13 bases between the two ends. Germline-derived CDR1 and CDR2 are SNHLY and FYNNEI. CDR3: CASSALAGAFF. In nucleotides, the CDR3 is TGTGCCAGCAGCGCCCTGGCGGGGGCTTTCTTT. Combining the CDR3 with reference TRBV2 and TRBJ1-1 gives the whole variable domain EPEVTQTPSHQVTQMGQEVILRCVPISNHLYFYWYRQILGQKVEFLVSFYNNEISEKSEIFDDQFSVERPDGSNFTLKIRSTKLEDSAMYFCASSALAGAFFGQGTRLTVV.

The chain carries TRBV13 and TRBJ1-5; no reliable D call. V was clipped by 5 bases and J by 4 bases, with 12 bases between them. Germline CDR1 and CDR2: PRHDT and FYEKMQ (reference sequence). The CDR3 runs to 14 residues. The chain's CDR3 is CASSDGMGNQPQHF. CDR3 nucleotides: TGTGCCAGCAGCGACGGAATGGGGAATCAGCCCCAGCATTTT.

The rearrangement uses TRBV7-9 and TRBJ1-6; no definite D call. Trimming removed 3 bases from V and 6 bases from J, with 9 bases in between. The CDR3 totals 14 residues. Germline-derived CDR1 and CDR2 are SEHNR and FQNEAQ (reference sequence). Here the CDR3 DNA reads TGTGCCAGCAGCTTTTCCTCCGCTAATTCACCCCTCCACTTT. Residues: CASSFSSANSPLHF.

This clone was seen only once. The chain has TRBV5-1 and TRBJ2-7; 7 nucleotides line up with TRBD1. The V gene end was trimmed by 4 bases and the J gene end by 1 base; junction bases not matched to a gene: 5. The CDR3 length is 14 residues. CDR1 and CDR2 from the germline V gene are SGHRS and YFSETQ. The CDR3 DNA reads as TGCGCCAGCAGCACGAGGGACAGTTCCTACGAGCAGTACTTC. Protein: CASSTRDSSYEQYF.

The DNA for the CDR3 is TGTGCCAGCAGTTACTCTTTTGGACACTACGAGCAGTACTTC. Encoded protein: CASSYSFGHYEQYF. The chain is built from TRBV6-6 and TRBJ2-7, with D possibly being TRBD1 (5 bases). V lost 0 bases and J 3 bases, leaving 9 bases between the germline ends. The germline V gene has CDR1 MNHNY and CDR2 SVGAGI (reference sequence). The CDR3 totals 14 residues.

V gene TRBV6-5 combines with J gene TRBJ2-4; D possibly matches TRBD1 or TRBD2 (5 bases each). V was pared by 6 bases and J by 3 bases, with 15 bases between. CDR1 is MNHEY and CDR2 is SVGAGI in the germline V gene. The CDR3 length is 15 residues. The CDR3 sequence: CASSSLRDVKNIQYF. The CDR3 region has the DNA TGTGCCAGCAGCTCGCTCCGGGACGTCAAAAACATTCAGTACTTC.

The V gene is TRBV6-5, the J gene TRBJ1-2; D is possibly TRBD1 (5 bases). The CDR3 totals 15 residues. Germline-derived CDR1 and CDR2 are MNHEY and SVGAGI. V dropped 2 bases and J dropped 0 bases, with 10 bases sitting between them. CDR3 amino acids: CASSYPQGSNYGYTF. DNA for the CDR3: TGTGCCAGCAGTTACCCTCAGGGATCTAACTATGGCTACACCTTC.

This clone was seen just once. The gene calls are TRBV9 and TRBJ2-7, with 12 nucleotides matching TRBD2. Per germline, CDR1 SGDLS and CDR2 YYNGEE. The CDR3 totals 15 residues. V was pared by 3 bases and J by 7 bases, with 8 bases of the junction left unmatched. In nucleotides, the CDR3 is TGTGCCAGCAGCGAACGGACTAGCGGGACGGGGGAGCAGTACTTC. It specifies CASSERTSGTGEQYF.

The J gene is TRBJ2-7, the V gene TRBV5-4; the D is unclear. The CDR3 extends over 14 amino acids. V was clipped by 4 bases and J by 2 bases, with 13 bases between them. Germline V gene data show CDR1 as SGHNT and CDR2 as YYREEE (reference sequence). The CDR3 is CASSVAFPPYEQYF. DNA of the CDR3: TGTGCCAGCAGCGTTGCCTTCCCCCCCTACGAGCAGTACTTC.

The chain is built from TRBV29-1 and TRBJ2-1, with 10 bases fitting TRBD1. V lost 5 bases to trimming and J lost 7 bases; unmatched junction nucleotides: 5. CDR3 length equals 13 residues. From germline, CDR1 is SQVTM and CDR2 ANQGSEA. In nucleotides, the CDR3 is TGCAGCGTTTCCGGACAGGGGGGGAATGAGCAGTTCTTC. Protein: CSVSGQGGNEQFF.

The genes are TRBV7-6 and TRBJ2-7; 8 bases fit TRBD1. Germline V CDR1 and CDR2: SGHVS, FNYEAQ. The CDR3 consists of 15 residues. V shed 1 base and J 0 bases; nucleotides not matched to a gene: 2. The CDR3: CASSLGTGISYEQYF. For the CDR3, the DNA is TGTGCCAGCAGCTTAGGGACAGGGATCTCCTACGAGCAGTACTTC.